Shown below are 8 T cell receptor beta chains from a single sample sequenced in a study of cytomegalovirus exposure and HLA in healthy donors. Vbeta (60) and Jbeta (13) primers were used in the PCR. TCRdb's table, derived via immunoSEQ multiplex PCR, lists solely in-frame clones and lacks some. The table has about 120,000 clones, roughly 80% seen once. Sequencing used PBMCs. These TCRs come from a man aged 60 to 75 in good health and CMV-seropositive.

The rearrangement joins TRBV18 to TRBJ2-7; no clear D. In germline, CDR1 is KGHSH, CDR2 LQKENI. Trimming cost V 2 bases and J 6 bases, with 11 bases left between them. This CDR3 has 13 amino acids. The CDR3 nucleotides are TGTGCCAGCTCACCAGGCCCTCTCGCCGAGCAGTACTTC. Residues: CASSPGPLAEQYF.

DNA of the CDR3: TGCGCCAGCAAAGGGCGGGAAGACACAGATACGCAGTATTTT. This translates into CASKGREDTDTQYF. The V and J genes are TRBV23-1 and TRBJ2-3; perhaps TRBD2 as D (6 bases). TRBV23-1 has ORF status, its function being uncertain. The CDR3 runs to 14 residues. V was cut by 7 bases and J by 2 bases, with 13 bases left in between.

CDR3: CASSLNSVSYNEQFF. The CDR3 nucleotides read TGCGCCAGCAGCTTGAATTCGGTCTCCTACAATGAGCAGTTCTTC. The rearrangement uses TRBV5-1 and TRBJ2-1; unclear D gene. With 1 base removed from V and 0 bases from J, the gap between germline ends came to 8 bases. The CDR3 extends over 15 amino acids. Germline V gives CDR1 SGHRS, CDR2 YFSETQ.

J is TRBJ1-1 and V is TRBV7-9, with TRBD1 matching over 7 bases. The CDR3 covers 13 residues. The junction had 2 bases not matched to a gene; V was cut back by 4 bases and J by 3 bases. Germline V lookup: CDR1 SEHNR, CDR2 FQNEAQ (reference sequence). The CDR3 loop reads CASSSTGHTEAFF. The CDR3 bases are TGTGCCAGCAGCTCGACAGGGCACACTGAAGCTTTCTTT.

The rearrangement joins TRBV15 to TRBJ2-1; 7 nucleotides align to TRBD2. Germline values: CDR1 LNHNV, CDR2 YYDKDF (reference sequence). Trimming at V came to 8 bases and at J to 7 bases, leaving 5 bases not matched to a gene. The CDR3 is made up of 12 amino acids. CDR3 nucleotide sequence: TGTGCCACCGCCAAGCGGGATAATGAGCAGTTCTTC. Amino acid sequence: CATAKRDNEQFF.

This chain uses TRBV2 with TRBJ2-5; unclear D gene. The CDR3 consists of 13 residues. Germline values: CDR1 SNHLY, CDR2 FYNNEI. Trimming removed 5 bases from V and 0 bases from J, with 7 bases in between. The CDR3 DNA is TGTGCCAGCAGTACAGAGTACCAAGAGACCCAGTACTTC. It translates to CASSTEYQETQYF.

The CDR3 loop is CASSLVASRSYNEQFF. In DNA, the CDR3 is TGCGCCAGCAGCTTAGTGGCTAGCAGGTCCTACAATGAGCAGTTCTTC. V and J are TRBV5-1 and TRBJ2-1; a weak D match, TRBD2 (5 bases). Per germline, CDR1 SGHRS and CDR2 YFSETQ. The CDR3 is made up of 16 amino acids. V lost 2 bases, J lost 1 base, and 13 bases lay in between.

The chain carries TRBV2 and TRBJ1-1, with a tentative D call TRBD1 (6 bases). Per the germline V gene, CDR1 is SNHLY and CDR2 is FYNNEI. Trimming stripped 4 bases from V and 1 base from J, with 10 bases between. The CDR3 contains 14 residues. The CDR3 sequence is CASSGTARNTEAFF. CDR3 DNA: TGTGCCAGCAGTGGGACAGCGAGGAACACTGAAGCTTTCTTT.